This TCR beta chain came from a study of cytomegalovirus exposure and HLA in healthy donors. Study observations and caveats: Immune exposure information comprised only CMV serostatus. The study flagged some 170 TCR beta chains as cytomegalovirus-associated.

This CDR3 has 12 residues. V lost 4 bases, J lost 6 bases, and 10 bases lay in between. CDR1 is SQVTM and CDR2 is ANQGSEA in the germline V gene. In regard to this clone: Its target is unknown.

It was with 60 Vbeta and 13 Jbeta primers that the PCR ran. Assay used: immunoSEQ multiplex PCR; TCRdb lists only in-frame clones, some missing. Here the sample spans approximately 100,000 clones, approximately 80% being singletons. The chain couples TRBV29-1 to TRBJ1-5; weak D call: TRBD1 (5 bases). This clonotype was obtained from a female donor in good health and CMV-seropositive. Sequencing was done on a sample of PBMCs. The CDR3 is CSVGSGSQPQHF. The CDR3 DNA is TGCAGCGTTGGTTCAGGGTCTCAGCCCCAGCATTTT.